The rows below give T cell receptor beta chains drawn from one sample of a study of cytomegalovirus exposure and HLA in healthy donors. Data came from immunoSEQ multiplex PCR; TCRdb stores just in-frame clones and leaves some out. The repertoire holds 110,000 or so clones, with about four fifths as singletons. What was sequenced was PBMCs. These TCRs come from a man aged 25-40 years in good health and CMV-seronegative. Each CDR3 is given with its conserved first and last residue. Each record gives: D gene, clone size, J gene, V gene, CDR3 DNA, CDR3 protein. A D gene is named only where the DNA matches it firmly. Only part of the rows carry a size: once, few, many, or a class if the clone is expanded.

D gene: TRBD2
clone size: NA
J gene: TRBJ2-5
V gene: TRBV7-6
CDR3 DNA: TGTGCCAGCAGCTTAGTTACGGGGGGCCAAGAGACCCAGTACTTC
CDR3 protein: CASSLVTGGQETQYF

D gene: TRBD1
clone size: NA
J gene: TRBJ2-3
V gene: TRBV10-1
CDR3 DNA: TGCGCCAGCAGTGAGGCCGGGACAGGGGCGGCAGATACGCAGTATTTT
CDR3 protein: CASSEAGTGAADTQYF

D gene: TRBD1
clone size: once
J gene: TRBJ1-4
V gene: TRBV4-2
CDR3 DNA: TGTGCCAGCAGCCAAGTGGGACAGGGGGATGAAAAACTGTTTTTT
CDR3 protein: CASSQVGQGDEKLFF

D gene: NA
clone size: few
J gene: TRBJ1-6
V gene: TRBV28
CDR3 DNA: TGTGCCAGCAGTTTAGGGCCCCGTAATTCACCCCTCCACTTT
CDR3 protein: CASSLGPRNSPLHF

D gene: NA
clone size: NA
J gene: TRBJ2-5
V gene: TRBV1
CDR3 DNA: TGCACCAGCAGCCAAGATGACGGCGGGACGAGATGGGAGACCCAGTACTTC
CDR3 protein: CTSSQDDGGTRWETQYF

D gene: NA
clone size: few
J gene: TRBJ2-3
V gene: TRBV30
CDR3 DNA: TGTGCCTTAACCGGGACTGGGAGCACAGATACGCAGTATTTT
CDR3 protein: CALTGTGSTDTQYF

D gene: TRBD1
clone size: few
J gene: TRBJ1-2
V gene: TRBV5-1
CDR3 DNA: TGCGCCAGTAGGACAGGGGGAGATGTTGGCTACACCTTC
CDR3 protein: CASRTGGDVGYTF

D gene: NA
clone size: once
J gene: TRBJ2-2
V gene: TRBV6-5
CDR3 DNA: TGTGCCAGCAGTTACTCCTACAGGAACACCGGGGAGCTGTTTTTT
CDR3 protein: CASSYSYRNTGELFF

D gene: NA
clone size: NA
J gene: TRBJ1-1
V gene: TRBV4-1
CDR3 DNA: TGCGCCAGCAGCCAAGTATTCGGGGGGCGGGGAGGGGAAGCTTTCTTT
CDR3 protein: CASSQVFGGRGGEAFF

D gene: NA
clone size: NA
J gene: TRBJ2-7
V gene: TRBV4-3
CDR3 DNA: TGCGCCAGCAGCGCCCAGGGGGGCGAGCAGTACTTC
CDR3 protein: CASSAQGGEQYF

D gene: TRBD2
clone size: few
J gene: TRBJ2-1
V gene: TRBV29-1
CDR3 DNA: TGCAGCGCCCCCCACTGGGAGGGGTCCGATGAGCAGTTCTTC
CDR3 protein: CSAPHWEGSDEQFF

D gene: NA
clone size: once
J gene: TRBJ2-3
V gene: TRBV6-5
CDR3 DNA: TGTGCCAGCAGTTACTCACTAGCCGGAGATACGCAGTATTTT
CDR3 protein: CASSYSLAGDTQYF

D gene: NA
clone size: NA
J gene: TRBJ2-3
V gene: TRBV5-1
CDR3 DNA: TGCGCCAGCAGCTTGGCTGAGCCCACAGATACGCAGTATTTT
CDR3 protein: CASSLAEPTDTQYF

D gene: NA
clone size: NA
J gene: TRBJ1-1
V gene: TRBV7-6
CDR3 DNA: TGTGCCAGCAGCGCGGACACAAACACTGAAGCTTTCTTT
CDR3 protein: CASSADTNTEAFF

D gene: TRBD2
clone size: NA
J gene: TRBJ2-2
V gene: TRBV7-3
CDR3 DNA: TGTGCCAGCAGCTTAAATCAGCGGGGGAACACCGGGGAGCTGTTTTTT
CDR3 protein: CASSLNQRGNTGELFF

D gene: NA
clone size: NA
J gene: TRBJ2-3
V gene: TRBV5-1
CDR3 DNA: TGCGCCAGCAGCTTGGACTCGGCAGATACGCAGTATTTT
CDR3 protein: CASSLDSADTQYF

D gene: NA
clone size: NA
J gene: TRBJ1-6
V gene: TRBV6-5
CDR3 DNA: TGTGCCAGCAGGTCCCAGGGCCGCAATTCACCCCTCCACTTT
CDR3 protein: CASRSQGRNSPLHF

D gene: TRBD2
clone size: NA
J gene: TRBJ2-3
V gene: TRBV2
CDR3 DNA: TGTGCCAGCAGGGATGGGTTAGCGGGAGCCTGGAGCACAGATACGCAGTATTTT
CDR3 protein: CASRDGLAGAWSTDTQYF

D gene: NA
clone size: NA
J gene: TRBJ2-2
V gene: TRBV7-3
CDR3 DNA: TGTGCCAGCGCCCGGGGGACAGCGAACACCGGGGAGCTGTTTTTT
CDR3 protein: CASARGTANTGELFF

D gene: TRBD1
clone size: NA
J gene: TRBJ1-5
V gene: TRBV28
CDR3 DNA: TGTGCCATCGAGGGGGCGCGCGGTAATCAGCCCCAGCATTTT
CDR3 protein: CAIEGARGNQPQHF

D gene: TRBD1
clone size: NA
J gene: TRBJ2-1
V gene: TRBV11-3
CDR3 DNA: TGTGCCAGCAGCTTAGATGGACAGGGCACATACAATGAGCAGTTCTTC
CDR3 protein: CASSLDGQGTYNEQFF

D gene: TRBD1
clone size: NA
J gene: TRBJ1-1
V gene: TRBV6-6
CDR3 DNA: TGTGCCAGCAGTGACACAGGGGCCCGGATTGAAGCTTTCTTT
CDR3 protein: CASSDTGARIEAFF

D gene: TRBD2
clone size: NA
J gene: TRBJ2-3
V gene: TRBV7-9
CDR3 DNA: TGTGCCAGCAGACTGACTAGCGGGGGTGATACGCAGTATTTT
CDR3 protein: CASRLTSGGDTQYF

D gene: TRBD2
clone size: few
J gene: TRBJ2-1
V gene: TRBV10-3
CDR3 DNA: TGTGCCATCAGTGAACTAGCGGGAAACGACAATGAGCAGTTCTTC
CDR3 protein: CAISELAGNDNEQFF

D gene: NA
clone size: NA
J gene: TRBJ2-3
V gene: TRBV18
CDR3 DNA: TGTGCCAGCTCATTCACTCAGGGGGATACGCAGTATTTT
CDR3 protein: CASSFTQGDTQYF

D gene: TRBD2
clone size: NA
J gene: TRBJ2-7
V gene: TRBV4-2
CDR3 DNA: TGTGCCAGCAGCCTGCCGGGACTAGTATACGAGCAGTACTTC
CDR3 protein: CASSLPGLVYEQYF

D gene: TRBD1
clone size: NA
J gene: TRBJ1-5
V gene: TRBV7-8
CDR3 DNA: TGTGCCAGCAGCTTAGACAGGACAGGGCCCCAGCATTTT
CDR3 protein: CASSLDRTGPQHF

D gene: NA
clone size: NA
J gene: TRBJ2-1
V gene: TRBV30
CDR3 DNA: TGTGCCTGGAAGGAGAAAGGGGAAAGAGATGAGCAGTTCTTC
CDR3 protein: CAWKEKGERDEQFF

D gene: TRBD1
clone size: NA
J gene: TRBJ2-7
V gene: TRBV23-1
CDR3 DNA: TGCGCCAGCAGTCAATCGTTCAGGGGGACAGGCATCCACGAGCAGTACTTC
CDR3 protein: CASSQSFRGTGIHEQYF

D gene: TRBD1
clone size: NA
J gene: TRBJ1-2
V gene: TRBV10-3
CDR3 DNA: TGTGCCATCAAAAGACAGGGGGCTGAAGGCTACACCTTC
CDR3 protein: CAIKRQGAEGYTF

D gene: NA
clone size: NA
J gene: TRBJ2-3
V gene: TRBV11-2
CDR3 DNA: TGTGCCTGCGCGAGGTCAGATACGCAGTATTTT
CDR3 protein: CACARSDTQYF

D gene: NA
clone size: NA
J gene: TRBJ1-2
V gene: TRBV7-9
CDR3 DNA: TGTGCCAGCAGTACTCAGGGTTTGAAGGGCTATGGCTACACCTTC
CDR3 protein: CASSTQGLKGYGYTF

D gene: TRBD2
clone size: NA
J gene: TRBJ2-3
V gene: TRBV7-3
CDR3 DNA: TGTGCCAGCAGCTTAATAGGGACTAGCGGGAGTGGCACAGATACGCAGTATTTT
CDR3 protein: CASSLIGTSGSGTDTQYF

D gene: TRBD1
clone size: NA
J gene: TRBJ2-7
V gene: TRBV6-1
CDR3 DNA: TGTGCCAGCAGTGACTCGGGACAGGCTCTCTACGAGCAGTACTTC
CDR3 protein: CASSDSGQALYEQYF

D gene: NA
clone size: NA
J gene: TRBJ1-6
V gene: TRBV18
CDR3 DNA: TGTGCCAGCTCACCTTCTGTCAGCTCCTATAATTCACCCCTCCACTTT
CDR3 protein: CASSPSVSSYNSPLHF

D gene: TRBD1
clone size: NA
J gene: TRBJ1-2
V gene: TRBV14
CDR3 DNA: TGTGCCAGCAGCCCCCGAGGGGGCAGACCCAACTATGGCTACACCTTC
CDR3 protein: CASSPRGGRPNYGYTF

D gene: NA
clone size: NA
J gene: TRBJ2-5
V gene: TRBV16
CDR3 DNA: TGTGCCAGCAGCCAATCTCGGGTTGAGACCCAGTACTTC
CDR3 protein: CASSQSRVETQYF

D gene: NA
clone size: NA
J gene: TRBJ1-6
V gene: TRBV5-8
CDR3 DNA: TGTGCCAGCAGCTTGGTTCTGGCTAGCTCCTATAATTCACCCCTCCACTTT
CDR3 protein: CASSLVLASSYNSPLHF

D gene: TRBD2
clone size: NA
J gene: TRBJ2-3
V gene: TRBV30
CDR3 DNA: TGTGCCTGGGGGATCAAGCGGGGGACTAGCACAGATACGCAGTATTTT
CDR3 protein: CAWGIKRGTSTDTQYF